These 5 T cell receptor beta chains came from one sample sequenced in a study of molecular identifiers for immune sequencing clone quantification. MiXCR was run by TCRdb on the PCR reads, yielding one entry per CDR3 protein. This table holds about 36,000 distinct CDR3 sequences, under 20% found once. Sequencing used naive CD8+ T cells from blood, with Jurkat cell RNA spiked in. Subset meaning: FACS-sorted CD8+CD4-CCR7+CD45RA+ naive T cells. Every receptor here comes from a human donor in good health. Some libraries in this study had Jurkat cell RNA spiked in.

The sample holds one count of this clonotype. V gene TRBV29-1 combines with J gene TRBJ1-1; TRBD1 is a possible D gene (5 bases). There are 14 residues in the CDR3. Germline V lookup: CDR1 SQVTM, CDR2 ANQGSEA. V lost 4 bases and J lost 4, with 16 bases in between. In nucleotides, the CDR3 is TGCAGCGTTGGCCCGGGGGTAGAGGTCACTGAAGCTTTCTTT. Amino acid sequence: CSVGPGVEVTEAFF. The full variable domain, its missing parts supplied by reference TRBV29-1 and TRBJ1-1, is SAVISQKPSRDICQRGTSLTIQCQVDSQVTMMFWYRQQPGQSLTLIATANQGSEATYESGFVIDKFPISRPNLTFSTLTVSNMSPEDSSIYLCSVGPGVEVTEAFFGQGTRLTVV.

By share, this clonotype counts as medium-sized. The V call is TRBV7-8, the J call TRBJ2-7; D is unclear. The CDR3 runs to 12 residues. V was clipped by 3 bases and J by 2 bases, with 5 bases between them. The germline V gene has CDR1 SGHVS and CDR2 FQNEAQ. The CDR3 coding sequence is TGTGCCAGCAGCTTGGTCCCCTACGAGCAGTACTTC. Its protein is CASSLVPYEQYF.

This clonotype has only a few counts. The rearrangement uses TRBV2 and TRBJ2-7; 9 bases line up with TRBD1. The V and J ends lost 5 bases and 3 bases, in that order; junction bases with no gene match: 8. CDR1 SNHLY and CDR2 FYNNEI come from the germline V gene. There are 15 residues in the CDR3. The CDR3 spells CASSYRDRAIYEQYF. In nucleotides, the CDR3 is TGTGCCAGCAGTTACCGGGACAGGGCGATCTACGAGCAGTACTTC.

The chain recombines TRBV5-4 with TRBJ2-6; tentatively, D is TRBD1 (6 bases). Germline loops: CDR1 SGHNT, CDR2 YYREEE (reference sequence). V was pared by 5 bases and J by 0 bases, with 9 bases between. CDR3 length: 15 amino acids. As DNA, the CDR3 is TGTGCCAGCAGGGACAGCAACTCTGGGGCCAACGTCCTGACTTTC. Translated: CASRDSNSGANVLTF.

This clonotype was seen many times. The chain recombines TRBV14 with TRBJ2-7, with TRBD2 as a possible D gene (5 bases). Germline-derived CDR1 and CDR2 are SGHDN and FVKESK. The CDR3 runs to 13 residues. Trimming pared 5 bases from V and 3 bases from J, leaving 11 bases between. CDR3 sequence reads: CASSVGIIYEQYF. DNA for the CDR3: TGTGCCAGCAGCGTCGGGATTATCTACGAGCAGTACTTC.